This T cell receptor beta chain comes out of a study of blood T cell repertoires in COVID-19 (TCRdb year 2020). Looking at the study overall: Collaborator samples came from the United States, Italy and Spain and covered acute and convalescent phases of COVID-19. The repertoires were made available in a free public database intended to serve as a resource for research on the immune response to SARS-CoV-2. The dataset comprised deeply sampled blood TCRbeta repertoires from subjects exposed to, actively infected with, or recovered from COVID-19. Samples came from the ongoing ImmuneRACE study (first 160 participants) plus 1,254 subjects from 6 global collaborators. HLA class I and class II types, where available, came from metadata supplied by the sample provider rather than from assay-based typing. Sample metadata almost always included a de-identified subject ID, COVID-19 status, age in years and sex. The material from the prospective study consisted of cDNA or gDNA derived from T cells, B-cell-depleted T cells, or PBMCs. The study at large found these results: The quantity of clinical and demographic metadata differed by source and by participant and was supplied without curation.

This clone was found a few times. No cognate antigen has been identified for it. No much larger clone exists at a distance of one base, and base qualities are not known. CDR1 SNHLY and CDR2 FYNNEI are derived from the germline V gene. From V the trimming removes 6 bases and from J it removes 5 bases, while the gene matches leave 8 bases of the junction unaccounted for. CDR3 length: 14 amino acids, cysteine to phenylalanine. Left in the record is the CDR3 DNA by itself, 42 bases read in frame from the first base. TCRbeta CDR3 regions were amplified from genomic DNA using the immunoSEQ Assay, a bias-controlled multiplex PCR. On the study's bioinformatics: Nucleated cell counts per sample were estimated from amplification of reference gene primers within the assay. To quantify the absolute abundance of each unique TCRbeta CDR3 rearrangement, sequence reads were collapsed and filtered. For each sample, productive Simpson clonality was calculated by taking the square root of Simpson's diversity index across productive rearrangements. Sourced from immuneACCESS, this table was stored by TCRdb with only in-frame sequences that have V and J called. A share of the clones is absent; for the studies checked, an unresolved V gene accounts for under half, and the remainder has no known explanation. That table supplies the V and J calls and clone size; D and trimming were determined from the DNA. This sample comprises 120,000 to 150,000 clones, about four fifths of them detected only once. The top ten constitute around 3.2% of the sample.

Participants in the prospective study were enrolled through a virtual design, were aged about 18 to 100 years, and lived in under 25 United States geographic areas. Cohort assignment in the prospective study relied on participant-reported clinical history from a screening survey and a study questionnaire. Mobile phlebotomists in the prospective study collected whole blood, serum and a nasopharyngeal or oropharyngeal swab from every participant. Prospective study participants could optionally give additional blood draws and questionnaires over an approximately 2-month period. Before DNA extraction, blood samples from the prospective study were shipped at room temperature or frozen.

The sequenced material came from PBMCs or T cells enriched from blood (not recorded which). Here the chain combines TRBV2 and TRBJ2-5, with 8 bases in between that match TRBD1. The TCR was taken from a woman between 45 and 60 years old with acute COVID-19. This receptor carries the CDR3 CASRGQAPWETQYF. The sequenced DNA is TGTGCCAGCAGGGGACAGGCCCCATGGGAGACCCAGTACTTC.